The 15 T cell receptor beta chains below all came from one sample that was sequenced in a study of T-cell reconstitution after alpha-beta-depleted transplantation in children. TCRbeta library construction was performed incorporating unique molecular identifiers. TCRdb used MiXCR to reprocess the PCR reads, holding one entry per CDR3 protein. In the table there are around 500,000 distinct CDR3 sequences, under 25% of which are singletons. The specimen was PBMCs, mostly from graft donor cells, collected 360 days after TCRalphabeta/CD19-depleted stem cell transplant. Source of these receptors: a boy under three years old who had a stem cell transplant for acute myeloid leukemia, so the T cells may come from the graft donor.

This clonotype has more than one count but fewer than ten. The chain carries TRBV20-1 and TRBJ2-3; D is undetermined. The germline V gene has CDR1 DFQATT and CDR2 SNEGSKA (reference sequence). The CDR3 consists of 14 residues. Trimming shortened V by 5 bases and J by 6 bases, and 18 bases separated the two germline ends. The CDR3 region has the DNA TGCAGTGCTGACGTCCCTGTTGTAGGGGATACGCAGTATTTT. It specifies CSADVPVVGDTQYF.

This rearrangement joins TRBV5-5 to TRBJ2-1; the D is unclear. The CDR3 consists of 14 residues. The germline V gene encodes CDR1 SGHKS and CDR2 YYEKEE (reference sequence). V shed 2 bases and J shed 6 bases, with 12 bases lying between them. CDR3 nucleotide sequence: TGTGCCAGCAGCTTAGACCCAGCACTCAATGAGCAGTTCTTC. Protein sequence: CASSLDPALNEQFF.

The chain joins TRBV20-1 to TRBJ2-1; D unresolved. The V end was cut by 1 base, the J end by 0 bases, with 7 bases between. Germline V gives CDR1 DFQATT, CDR2 SNEGSKA (reference sequence). The CDR3 has 14 residues. The CDR3 DNA follows: TGCAGTGCTAGAGGCCCCTTCTCCTACAATGAGCAGTTCTTC. Amino acid sequence: CSARGPFSYNEQFF.

This clonotype was seen at least ten times. The rearrangement uses TRBV4-1 and TRBJ2-3; D might be TRBD2 (5 bases). The CDR3 spans 17 residues. Looked up from germline, CDR1 is MGHRA and CDR2 is YSYEKL. V lost 1 base, J lost 0 bases, and 14 bases lay in between. CDR3 residues: CASSQVRPGSSTDTQYF. As DNA, the CDR3 is TGCGCCAGCAGCCAAGTACGACCGGGGTCTAGCACAGATACGCAGTATTTT.

This clonotype was seen ten or more times. The CDR3 reads CASSRGTGGNEQFF. The DNA for the CDR3 is TGCGCCAGCAGCCGCGGGACAGGGGGGAATGAGCAGTTCTTC. The J gene is TRBJ2-1, the V gene TRBV4-1; 11 nucleotides agree with TRBD1. Germline CDR1 reads MGHRA; CDR2 reads YSYEKL. This CDR3 region has 14 residues. Trimming cost V 4 bases and J 7 bases; bases outside gene matches: 3.

The table lists this clonotype with a few counts. The rearrangement links TRBV6-1 to TRBJ2-7; the D is unclear. The CDR3 is made up of 13 amino acids. Germline lookup yields CDR1 MNHNS and CDR2 SASEGT. The germline V and J ends were trimmed by 5 bases and 6 bases, with 14 bases remaining between them. The CDR3 reads CASSPHPESEQYV. CDR3 nucleotide sequence: TGTGCCAGCAGTCCCCATCCGGAATCCGAGCAGTACGTC.

This clonotype was seen a few times. This rearrangement joins TRBV12-3 or TRBV12-4 to TRBJ2-1; TRBD2 aligns across 7 bases. The V and J ends lost 6 bases and 8 bases, in that order; junction bases with no gene match: 4. The CDR3 spans 12 residues. The CDR3 coding sequence is TGTGCCAGCAGCTCTAGCGGAGATGAGCAGTTCTTC. Protein product: CASSSSGDEQFF.

This clonotype was seen ten or more times. This sequence joins TRBV6-1 and TRBJ2-7, with D possibly TRBD1 on 6 matching bases. Germline loops: CDR1 MNHNS, CDR2 SASEGT. V was shortened by 4 bases and J by 3 bases, with 19 bases between the two germline ends. The CDR3 length is 16 residues. The CDR3 loop is CASSASTGGGNYEQYV. The DNA for the CDR3 is TGTGCCAGCAGTGCGTCGACAGGCGGCGGCAACTACGAGCAGTACGTC.

This clonotype was recorded at least ten times. This chain joins TRBV9 and TRBJ2-5; TRBD1 is a possible D gene (5 bases). The ends were cut back, 0 bases at V and 7 bases at J, with 13 bases in the middle. Germline V CDR1 and CDR2: SGDLS, YYNGEE. CDR3 length: 14 residues. The CDR3 region has the DNA TGTGCCAGCAGCGTAGAATTTGCAGGGCTGACCCAGTACTTC. It specifies CASSVEFAGLTQYF.

The chain joins TRBV4-3 to TRBJ2-2; D is uncertain. Germline V lookup: CDR1 LGHNA, CDR2 YSLEER. The V end lost 1 base, the J end lost 5 bases, and 5 bases lay between the germline ends. The CDR3 contains 13 residues. The CDR3 DNA reads TGCGCCAGCAGCCAAGTTGGAACCGGGGAGCTGTTTTTT. This encodes CASSQVGTGELFF.

In this sample, this clonotype turned up a few times. The CDR3 bases are TGTGCCAGCAGTCCCCCTCCGGGTCAGCCCCAGCATTTT. This sequence encodes CASSPPPGQPQHF. This sequence joins TRBV6-1 and TRBJ1-5; D is undetermined. Germline V gene data show CDR1 as MNHNS and CDR2 as SASEGT. V was clipped by 5 bases and J by 6 bases, with 11 bases between them. The CDR3 has 13 amino acids.

The chain joins TRBV20-1 to TRBJ2-5; tentative D call: TRBD2 (6 bases). Deletions cut 6 bases from V and 5 bases from J, with 16 bases between. Germline CDR1 reads DFQATT; CDR2 reads SNEGSKA (reference sequence). This CDR3 spans 13 amino acids. The CDR3 DNA is TGCAGTGCAAAGCTGGGGGGTCGGGAGACCCAGTACTTC. As protein: CSAKLGGRETQYF.

This chain links TRBV7-2 with TRBJ2-1; D not certain. CDR1 is SGHTA and CDR2 is FQGNSA in the germline V gene. V was pared by 1 base and J by 6 bases, with 7 bases between. The CDR3 sequence is 13 residues long. The DNA of the CDR3 is TGTGCCAGCAGCTTAGGACAAATCAATGAGCAGTTCTTC. Its protein is CASSLGQINEQFF.

This clonotype was seen many times. The J gene is TRBJ2-4, the V gene TRBV20-1; maybe TRBD2 (5 bases). CDR3 length: 14 amino acids. Germline CDR1 DFQATT, CDR2 SNEGSKA (reference sequence). V gave up 4 bases and J gave up 8 bases, with 18 bases separating them. This CDR3 reads CSANPLLETDIQYF. Here the CDR3 DNA reads TGCAGTGCTAATCCGTTACTAGAGACTGACATTCAGTACTTC.

Only a few counts were recorded for this clonotype. V usage is TRBV20-1 and J usage is TRBJ2-1, with 11 bases aligning to TRBD2. The germline V gene has CDR1 DFQATT and CDR2 SNEGSKA (reference sequence). Losses at the gene ends were 5 bases for V and 7 bases for J; bases not matched to a gene: 7. This CDR3 comprises 14 residues. The CDR3 here is CSASLAGARNEQFF. In nucleotides, the CDR3 is TGCAGTGCTTCACTAGCGGGGGCCAGGAATGAGCAGTTCTTC.